This T cell receptor beta chain was captured in a study of blood T cell repertoires in COVID-19. About the study: The United States, Italy and Spain supplied acute and convalescent COVID-19 samples.

In the original workflow: By means of reference gene primer amplification, nucleated cell counts were estimated. TCRdb keeps only in-frame clones here, not all; method: immunoSEQ multiplex PCR. V and J calls and clone size come straight from that table; D and trimming were deduced from the DNA. This table has under 400,000 clones, around 89% appearing once. Germline V gene sequence: CDR1 SQVTM, CDR2 ANQGSEA. V was shortened by 7 bases and J by 5 bases, with 11 bases between the two germline ends. The CDR3 loop spans 12 amino acids. The sequenced material came from peripheral blood. The TCR originated in a man in his late teens or twenties with active or convalescent COVID-19. The chain uses TRBV29-1 and TRBJ2-2, with D possibly matching TRBD1 (6 bases). This CDR3 is CSAIQGTGELFF. The CDR3 bases are TGCAGCGCGATCCAGGGGACCGGGGAGCTGTTTTTT.